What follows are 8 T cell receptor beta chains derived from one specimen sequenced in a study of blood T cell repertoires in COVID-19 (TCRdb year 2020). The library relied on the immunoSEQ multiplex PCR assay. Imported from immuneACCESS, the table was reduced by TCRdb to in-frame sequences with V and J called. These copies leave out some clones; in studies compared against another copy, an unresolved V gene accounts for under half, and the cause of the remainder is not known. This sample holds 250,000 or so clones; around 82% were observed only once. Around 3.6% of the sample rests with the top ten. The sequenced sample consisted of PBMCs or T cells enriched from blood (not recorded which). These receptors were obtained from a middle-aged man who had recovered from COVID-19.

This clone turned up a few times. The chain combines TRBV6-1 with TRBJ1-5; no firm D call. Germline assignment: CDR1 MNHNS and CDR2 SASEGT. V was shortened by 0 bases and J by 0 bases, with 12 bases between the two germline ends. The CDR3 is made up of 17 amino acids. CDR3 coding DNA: TGTGCCAGCAGTGAAGCTGCGGGTGGGAATAGCAATCAGCCCCAGCATTTT. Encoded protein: CASSEAAGGNSNQPQHF.

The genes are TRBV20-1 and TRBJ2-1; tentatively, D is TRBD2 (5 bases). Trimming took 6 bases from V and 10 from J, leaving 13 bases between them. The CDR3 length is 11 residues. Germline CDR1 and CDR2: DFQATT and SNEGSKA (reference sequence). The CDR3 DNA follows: TGCAGTGCCAGGACTGCTGGGGAGCAGTTCTTC. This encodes CSARTAGEQFF.

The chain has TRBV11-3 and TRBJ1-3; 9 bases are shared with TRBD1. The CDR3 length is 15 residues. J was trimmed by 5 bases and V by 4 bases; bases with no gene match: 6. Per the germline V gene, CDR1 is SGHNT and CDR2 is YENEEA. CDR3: CASSSRQGGRNTIYF. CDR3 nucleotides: TGTGCCAGCAGCTCACGACAGGGGGGCAGAAACACCATATATTTT.

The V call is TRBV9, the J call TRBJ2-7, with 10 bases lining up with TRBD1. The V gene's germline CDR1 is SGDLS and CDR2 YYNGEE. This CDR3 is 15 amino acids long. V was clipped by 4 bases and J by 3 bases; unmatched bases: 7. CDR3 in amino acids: CASSPSGTGVYEQYF. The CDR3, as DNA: TGTGCCAGCAGCCCCTCCGGGACAGGGGTCTACGAGCAGTACTTC.

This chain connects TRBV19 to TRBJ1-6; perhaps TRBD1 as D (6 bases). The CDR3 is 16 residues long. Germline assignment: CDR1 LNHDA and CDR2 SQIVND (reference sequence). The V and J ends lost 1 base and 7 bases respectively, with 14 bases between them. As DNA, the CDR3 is TGTGCCAGTAGTATAGGCCCCGGGACATCGAATTCACCCCTCCACTTT. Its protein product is CASSIGPGTSNSPLHF.

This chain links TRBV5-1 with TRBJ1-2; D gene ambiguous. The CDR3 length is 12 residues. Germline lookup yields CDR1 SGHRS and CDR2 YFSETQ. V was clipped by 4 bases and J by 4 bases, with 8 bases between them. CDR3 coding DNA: TGCGCCAGCAGCCTAGACCGCTATGGCTACACCTTC. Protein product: CASSLDRYGYTF. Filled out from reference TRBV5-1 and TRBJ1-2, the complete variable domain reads KAGVTQTPRYLIKTRGQQVTLSCSPISGHRSVSWYQQTPGQGLQFLFEYFSETQRNKGNFPGRFSGRQFSNSRSEMNVSTLELGDSALYLCASSLDRYGYTFGSGTRLTVV.

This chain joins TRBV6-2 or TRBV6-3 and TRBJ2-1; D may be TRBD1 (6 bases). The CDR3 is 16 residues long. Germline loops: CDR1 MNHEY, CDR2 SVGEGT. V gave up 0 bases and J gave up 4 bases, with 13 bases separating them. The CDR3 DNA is TGTGCCAGCAGTTACTCGAGCCCAGGGGCATACAATGAGCAGTTCTTC. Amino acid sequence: CASSYSSPGAYNEQFF.

The CDR3 here is CASMLGAGNTIYF. The DNA of the CDR3 is TGTGCCAGCATGCTCGGGGCTGGAAACACCATATATTTT. This chain links TRBV6-5 with TRBJ1-3; D unresolved. The CDR3 contains 13 residues. The germline V gene has CDR1 MNHEY and CDR2 SVGAGI. V lost 7 bases and J 2 bases, leaving 9 bases between the germline ends.